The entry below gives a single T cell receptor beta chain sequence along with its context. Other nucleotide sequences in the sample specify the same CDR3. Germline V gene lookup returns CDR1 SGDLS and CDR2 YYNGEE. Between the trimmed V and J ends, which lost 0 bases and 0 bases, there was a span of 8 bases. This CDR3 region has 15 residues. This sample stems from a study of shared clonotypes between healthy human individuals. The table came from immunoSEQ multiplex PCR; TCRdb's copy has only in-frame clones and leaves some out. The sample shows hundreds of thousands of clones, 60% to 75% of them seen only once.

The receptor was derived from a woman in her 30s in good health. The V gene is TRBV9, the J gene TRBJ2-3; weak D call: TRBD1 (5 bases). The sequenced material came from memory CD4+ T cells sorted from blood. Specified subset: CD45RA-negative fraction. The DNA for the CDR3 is TGTGCCAGCAGCGTAGAGGGGCAGAGCACAGATACGCAGTATTTT. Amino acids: CASSVEGQSTDTQYF.